A selection of T cell receptor beta chains follows, all from one sample in a study of blood T cell repertoires in COVID-19. Produced via immunoSEQ multiplex PCR; TCRdb's table is partial and in-frame only. There are over 200,000 clones in the sample; 75% to 90% occur only once, and 4.5% to 5.5% lies in the top ten. The specimen sequenced was peripheral blood. The source of these receptors is a human donor in a cohort sampled during active COVID-19. The CDR3 runs from the conserved cysteine through the conserved F or W. Each record gives: J gene, V gene, D gene, clone size, CDR3 DNA, CDR3 protein. D genes are given only for firm matches. Clone sizes are given selectively: once, few, many, or a class where the clone is expanded.

j_gene: TRBJ1-4; v_gene: TRBV5-1; d_gene: .; abundance: .; CDR3nt: TGCGCCAGCAGCTTGGGACAGAATAATGAAAAACTGTTTTTT; CDR3aa: CASSLGQNNEKLFF
j_gene: TRBJ2-7; v_gene: TRBV7-2; d_gene: TRBD2; abundance: .; CDR3nt: TGTGCCAGCAGCGCAGCACTAGCGGGAGGCGCCTACGAGCAGTACTTC; CDR3aa: CASSAALAGGAYEQYF
j_gene: TRBJ2-7; v_gene: TRBV19; d_gene: .; abundance: .; CDR3nt: TGTGCCAGTAGTATAGTTGCCGAGAGCTACGAGCAGTACTTC; CDR3aa: CASSIVAESYEQYF
j_gene: TRBJ1-2; v_gene: TRBV5-6; d_gene: .; abundance: .; CDR3nt: TGTGCCAGCAGCCCCAGAGAGGGAGGGCCCTATGGCTACACCTTC; CDR3aa: CASSPREGGPYGYTF
j_gene: TRBJ2-5; v_gene: TRBV5-1; d_gene: TRBD2; abundance: .; CDR3nt: TGCGCCAGCAGCTTGGTCCTAGCGGGGACCCAGTACTTC; CDR3aa: CASSLVLAGTQYF
j_gene: TRBJ2-7; v_gene: TRBV7-8; d_gene: TRBD2; abundance: .; CDR3nt: TGTGCCAGCAGCTTAAGACTAGCGGGGTTCTACGAGCAGTACTTC; CDR3aa: CASSLRLAGFYEQYF
j_gene: TRBJ2-2; v_gene: TRBV5-1; d_gene: .; abundance: .; CDR3nt: TGCGCCAGCAGCTTGGCGACAGGCCGCGGGGAGCTGTTTTTT; CDR3aa: CASSLATGRGELFF
j_gene: TRBJ1-1; v_gene: TRBV28; d_gene: TRBD1; abundance: few; CDR3nt: TGTGCCAGCAGTTTGGGGACAGGGGTCGCTGAAGCTTTCTTT; CDR3aa: CASSLGTGVAEAFF
j_gene: TRBJ2-1; v_gene: TRBV4-2; d_gene: TRBD2; abundance: .; CDR3nt: TGTGCCAGCAGCCGGGGGACTAGCGGGAGTGATGAGCAGTTCTTC; CDR3aa: CASSRGTSGSDEQFF
j_gene: TRBJ2-7; v_gene: TRBV18; d_gene: .; abundance: .; CDR3nt: TGTGCCAGCTCACCTACAGGCTACGAGCAGTACTTC; CDR3aa: CASSPTGYEQYF
j_gene: TRBJ2-7; v_gene: TRBV7-2; d_gene: TRBD2; abundance: once; CDR3nt: TGTGCCAGCAGCCCCCCGGGACTAGCGGGAGGGGGCTACGAGCAGTACTTC; CDR3aa: CASSPPGLAGGGYEQYF
j_gene: TRBJ1-5; v_gene: TRBV28; d_gene: TRBD1; abundance: .; CDR3nt: TGTGCCAGCAGGGGACGTGACAGGGTCAATCAGCCCCAGCATTTT; CDR3aa: CASRGRDRVNQPQHF
j_gene: TRBJ1-2; v_gene: TRBV3-1/TRBV3-2; d_gene: .; abundance: .; CDR3nt: TGTGCCAGCAGCCAAGCCAGCTATGGCTACACCTTC; CDR3aa: CASSQASYGYTF
j_gene: TRBJ1-2; v_gene: TRBV7-2; d_gene: .; abundance: .; CDR3nt: TGTGCCAGCAGCTTAGGTAGCGGGGGGGAGCCCGTGAGCGGCTACACCTTC; CDR3aa: CASSLGSGGEPVSGYTF
j_gene: TRBJ2-7; v_gene: TRBV30; d_gene: TRBD2; abundance: .; CDR3nt: TGTGCCTGGACCAAGGGCGCTAGCGGGAGGGGGGGCGAGCAGTACTTC; CDR3aa: CAWTKGASGRGGEQYF
j_gene: TRBJ1-5; v_gene: TRBV6-5; d_gene: .; abundance: .; CDR3nt: TGTGCCAGCAGAGAGTATAGCAATCAGCCCCAGCATTTT; CDR3aa: CASREYSNQPQHF
j_gene: TRBJ1-2; v_gene: TRBV15; d_gene: .; abundance: .; CDR3nt: TGTGCCACCAGCCCCAGGGGTGGAGATGGCTACACCTTC; CDR3aa: CATSPRGGDGYTF
j_gene: TRBJ1-2; v_gene: TRBV30; d_gene: TRBD1; abundance: .; CDR3nt: TGTGCCTGGAGTGGAACAGGGGAAGGCTACACCTTC; CDR3aa: CAWSGTGEGYTF
j_gene: TRBJ2-7; v_gene: TRBV4-3; d_gene: TRBD1; abundance: .; CDR3nt: TGCGCCAGCAGCCAAGCGACAGGGGGCGCCTACGAGCAGTACTTC; CDR3aa: CASSQATGGAYEQYF
j_gene: TRBJ2-7; v_gene: TRBV21-1; d_gene: .; abundance: few; CDR3nt: TGTGCCAGCAGCAAAGAGGACAGCGCTACCGGGGATGAGCAGTACTTC; CDR3aa: CASSKEDSATGDEQYF
j_gene: TRBJ2-1; v_gene: TRBV9; d_gene: .; abundance: .; CDR3nt: TGTGCCAGCAGCGCCAGTCGGGGGAATGAGCAGTTCTTC; CDR3aa: CASSASRGNEQFF
j_gene: TRBJ2-7; v_gene: TRBV25-1; d_gene: .; abundance: .; CDR3nt: TGTGCCAGCAGTGAATGGGGAGGCACCCACGAGCAGTACTTC; CDR3aa: CASSEWGGTHEQYF
j_gene: TRBJ2-1; v_gene: TRBV9; d_gene: TRBD1; abundance: .; CDR3nt: TGTGCCAGCAGCGTAGGACAGGGCTATGAGCAGTTCTTC; CDR3aa: CASSVGQGYEQFF
j_gene: TRBJ2-7; v_gene: TRBV24-1; d_gene: TRBD2; abundance: .; CDR3nt: TGTGCCACCAAACCGGGGGGGGACTACGAGCAGTACTTC; CDR3aa: CATKPGGDYEQYF
j_gene: TRBJ2-2; v_gene: TRBV27; d_gene: TRBD1; abundance: .; CDR3nt: TGTGCCAGCAGCCCCGGACAGGCATCAACGGGGCTGTTTTTT; CDR3aa: CASSPGQASTGLFF
j_gene: TRBJ2-1; v_gene: TRBV29-1; d_gene: TRBD1; abundance: .; CDR3nt: TGCAGCGTTGAAGAAGGCAGGGGGCGTAATGAGCAGTTCTTC; CDR3aa: CSVEEGRGRNEQFF
j_gene: TRBJ2-1; v_gene: TRBV29-1; d_gene: .; abundance: once; CDR3nt: TGCAGCGTTCTGTCTCAGATTAATGAGCAGTTCTTC; CDR3aa: CSVLSQINEQFF
j_gene: TRBJ1-6; v_gene: TRBV28; d_gene: .; abundance: .; CDR3nt: TGTGCCAGCAGGTCACCGGGACACTATAATTCACCCCTCCACTTT; CDR3aa: CASRSPGHYNSPLHF
j_gene: TRBJ1-1; v_gene: TRBV7-8; d_gene: .; abundance: .; CDR3nt: TGTGCCAGCAGCTTAGAAGCCCAGGCGAACACTGAAGCTTTCTTT; CDR3aa: CASSLEAQANTEAFF
j_gene: TRBJ1-4; v_gene: TRBV19; d_gene: TRBD1; abundance: .; CDR3nt: TGTGCCAGTTTTGGACAGGGGGGCGAAAAACTGTTTTTT; CDR3aa: CASFGQGGEKLFF
j_gene: TRBJ2-7; v_gene: TRBV27; d_gene: .; abundance: .; CDR3nt: TGTGCCAGCAGTCTGGACCCGGGACTCTCCTACGAGCAGTACTTC; CDR3aa: CASSLDPGLSYEQYF